This T cell receptor (beta chain) emerged from a study of OX40 agonist ivuxolimab in advanced cancers. Study as a whole: Partial response was recorded in three patients: one hepatocellular carcinoma and two cutaneous melanoma cases.

The V gene end was trimmed by 2 bases and the J gene end by 5 bases; junction bases not matched to a gene: 8. The CDR3 consists of 16 residues. Germline lookup yields CDR1 SGHDT and CDR2 YYEEEE. Data came from immunoSEQ multiplex PCR; TCRdb stores just in-frame clones and leaves some out. Among more than 45,000 clones listed, roughly 90% were seen once. This clonotype originated in an adult with an advanced solid tumor such as melanoma, head and neck, liver or kidney cancer. The sequences come from CD4+ or CD8+ T cells sorted from blood, collected in a trial of the OX40 agonist ivuxolimab. The chain couples TRBV5-6 to TRBJ2-1; 9 positions agree with TRBD1. CDR3 bases: TGTGCCAGCAGCTTTACCGGGACAGGGAGAGACAATGAGCAGTTCTTC. As protein: CASSFTGTGRDNEQFF.